The entry below describes one TCR beta chain. This record belongs to a study of blood T cell repertoires in COVID-19. At the level of the study: Whether acute or convalescent, the COVID-19 samples came from the United States, Italy and Spain.

V shed 0 bases, J shed 15 bases, and the junction held 4 bases outside the gene matches. The CDR3 runs to 13 residues. CDR1 SGHDT and CDR2 YYEEEE come from the germline V gene. Sequencing was performed with immunoSEQ multiplex PCR; in TCRdb, only in-frame clones are kept and a portion is missing. The data contain about 73,000 clones, about 83% of them singletons. The sequence came from a woman between 55 and 75 years old with acute or convalescent COVID-19. The specimen was peripheral blood. V and J are TRBV5-6 and TRBJ2-1; 12 nucleotides line up with TRBD2. The CDR3 sequence: CASSLGLAGARFF. The CDR3, as DNA: TGTGCCAGCAGCTTGGGACTAGCGGGGGCCCGGTTCTTC.